This TCR beta chain was found in a study of CD8+CD57+ T cells in acquired aplastic anemia. Notes on the study in general: Patients and controls shared around 30 CD8+ CDR3 sequences.

With respect to this clonotype: Its cognate antigen is unknown.

All patients picked for sequencing had shown, by flow cytometry, an expansion of CD8+CD57+ cells. Every patient had severe acquired aplastic anemia. For CDR3 and TCR beta VDJ profiling, genomic DNA was the template used. TCRdb fed the reads into MiXCR, producing one record per CDR3 protein. The top ten clones hold 1.1% of a sample with some 170,000 distinct CDR3 sequences, about 45% of them seen once. The sequence derives from a human donor with aplastic anemia. Sequenced material: sorted CD4+, CD8+, or CD8+CD57+ T cells (not recorded which) from PBMCs.

The CDR3 spells CASSPGGVSYEQYF. CDR3 nucleotide sequence: TGTGCCAGCAGCCCGGGCGGGGTCTCCTACGAGCAGTACTTC. The chain recombines TRBV5-6 with TRBJ2-7; a possible D gene is TRBD2 (6 bases). V dropped 4 bases and J dropped 0 bases, with 11 bases sitting between them. CDR3 length equals 14 residues. Germline V gene data show CDR1 as SGHDT and CDR2 as YYEEEE.